Following are 3 T cell receptor beta chains from one sample sequenced in a study of cytomegalovirus exposure and HLA in healthy donors. The primer mix had 60 Vbeta and 13 Jbeta primers. Profiled with immunoSEQ multiplex PCR; TCRdb holds only in-frame clones, not every one. The data hold roughly 180,000 clones, with 84% observed a single time. The sample taken for sequencing was PBMCs. The receptor source for this set is a man aged 25-45 years in good health and CMV-seronegative.

This clone was counted between two and nine times. V usage is TRBV19 and J usage is TRBJ1-5; D call uncertain. Germline CDR1 is LNHDA and CDR2 is SQIVND (reference sequence). V lost 3 bases and J 9 bases, leaving 15 bases between the germline ends. CDR3 length: 14 amino acids. The CDR3 loop is CASSMLASSAPQHF. The CDR3 DNA sequence: TGTGCCAGTAGTATGCTCGCATCCAGTGCGCCCCAGCATTTT.

V is TRBV20-1 and J is TRBJ1-2, with no clear D. The CDR3 has 11 amino acids. Trimming took 7 bases from V and 0 from J, leaving 6 bases between them. Germline CDR1 reads DFQATT; CDR2 reads SNEGSKA (reference sequence). Here the CDR3 reads CSVTANYGYTF. CDR3 bases: TGCAGTGTTACAGCTAACTATGGCTACACCTTC.

The V call is TRBV2, the J call TRBJ2-7, with 13 bases that match TRBD2. J gave up 4 bases and V 2 bases, and 2 bases lay outside the gene matches. Germline V CDR1 and CDR2: SNHLY, FYNNEI. This CDR3 is 15 amino acids long. CDR3 sequence: CASSEPTSGRYEQYF. The CDR3 bases are TGTGCCAGCAGTGAACCGACTAGCGGGAGGTACGAGCAGTACTTC. Based on the CDR3 plus reference TRBV2 and TRBJ2-7, the full variable domain is EPEVTQTPSHQVTQMGQEVILRCVPISNHLYFYWYRQILGQKVEFLVSFYNNEISEKSEIFDDQFSVERPDGSNFTLKIRSTKLEDSAMYFCASSEPTSGRYEQYFGPGTRLTVT.